The 23 T cell receptor beta chains in this list originate from one sample, sequenced in a study of CD8+ T cells in alopecia areata. The sequencing template was cDNA reverse transcribed from extracted RNA. Assay: immunoSEQ multiplex PCR; the TCRdb copy retains only in-frame clones and omits some. The sample contains 95,000 to 100,000 clones, roughly three fifths of which appear only once. Treatment specified: oral pan-JAK inhibitor, 5-10 mg twice daily. This specimen consisted of CD8+ T cells sorted from blood, obtained at approximately week 61, from a patient treated with tofacitinib. These receptors were taken from a human donor with alopecia areata.

This clone appeared a few times. The chain uses TRBV25-1 and TRBJ2-7; D gene uncertain. V was trimmed by 3 bases and J by 0 bases, leaving 18 bases between them. The CDR3 has 17 residues. The V gene's germline CDR1 is MGHDK and CDR2 SYGVNS. CDR3 coding DNA: TGTGCCAGCAGTGATTCGAACCTAGTTGGCGTCTCCTACGAGCAGTACTTC. It specifies CASSDSNLVGVSYEQYF.

Note on this clone: The identical CDR3 is also encoded by other nucleotide sequences in the sample. The chain uses TRBV29-1 and TRBJ1-1, with unresolved D. The germline V and J ends were trimmed by 4 bases and 1 base, with 7 bases remaining between them. The CDR3 covers 12 residues. The germline CDR1 and CDR2 sequences are SQVTM and ANQGSEA. The CDR3 loop is CSVGRENTEAFF. The CDR3 nucleotides read TGCAGCGTTGGGAGGGAGAACACTGAAGCTTTCTTT.

This chain uses TRBV7-9 with TRBJ2-7, with 10 positions matching TRBD1. Trimming removed 0 bases from V and 4 bases from J; junction bases left unmatched: 0. The CDR3 is 14 amino acids. Germline CDR1 SEHNR, CDR2 FQNEAQ (reference sequence). CDR3 amino acids: CASSLAGQGYEQYF. The CDR3 coding sequence is TGTGCCAGCAGCTTAGCGGGACAGGGGTACGAGCAGTACTTC.

The V gene is TRBV7-6, the J gene TRBJ1-4; D call uncertain. The CDR3 is made up of 22 amino acids. V was cut by 8 bases and J by 3 bases, with 37 bases left in between. Germline V CDR1 and CDR2: SGHVS, FNYEAQ. The CDR3 here is CASAPTLDGRKGRKGANEKLFF. Here the CDR3 DNA reads TGTGCCAGCGCGCCAACCTTGGACGGGAGGAAAGGAAGAAAGGGAGCTAATGAAAAACTGTTTTTT.

With regard to this clone: At the DNA level, this CDR3 is encoded by other sequences in the same sample as well. The rearrangement links TRBV30 to TRBJ1-5, with 7 nucleotides matching TRBD1. This CDR3 region has 13 residues. Germline V gene data show CDR1 as GTSNPN and CDR2 as SVGIG (reference sequence). J lost 1 base, V lost 4 bases, and 1 base had no gene match. This CDR3 is CAWTGGSNQPQHF. DNA of the CDR3: TGTGCCTGGACAGGGGGGAGCAATCAGCCCCAGCATTTT.

The J gene is TRBJ1-1, the V gene TRBV4-1; D gene uncertain. The length of the CDR3 is 15 residues. The germline gives CDR1 MGHRA, CDR2 YSYEKL. V was pared by 1 base and J by 3 bases, with 12 bases between. The CDR3 reads CASSQAPAGDTEAFF. The CDR3 DNA follows: TGCGCCAGCAGCCAAGCGCCGGCAGGTGACACTGAAGCTTTCTTT.

V gene TRBV7-8 combines with J gene TRBJ2-3; 11 nucleotides align to TRBD1. The J segment lost 2 bases and the V segment lost 5 bases, leaving 6 bases of the junction unmatched. Germline lookup yields CDR1 SGHVS and CDR2 FQNEAQ. The CDR3 is made up of 16 amino acids. The CDR3 reads CASSGTGGVFTDTQYF. The CDR3 bases are TGTGCCAGCAGCGGGACAGGGGGGGTTTTCACAGATACGCAGTATTTT.

This clone turned up a few times. The chain carries TRBV12-5 and TRBJ1-5, with 9 bases fitting TRBD1. Germline CDR1 LGHNT, CDR2 FRNRAP. The CDR3 is 17 amino acids. The junction had 15 bases not matched to a gene; V was cut back by 6 bases and J by 6 bases. The CDR3 nucleotides are TGTGCTAGTGGCCTAGGGCCCGGGACAGGGAAACGTCAGCCCCAGCATTTT. Translation: CASGLGPGTGKRQPQHF. Using reference TRBV12-5 and TRBJ1-5 for the parts outside the CDR3, the full variable domain is DARVTQTPRHKVTEMGQEVTMRCQPILGHNTVFWYRQTMMQGLELLAYFRNRAPLDDSGMPKDRFSAEMPDATLATLKIQPSEPRDSAVYFCASGLGPGTGKRQPQHFGDGTRLSIL.

The chain combines TRBV7-6 with TRBJ2-1; TRBD1 or TRBD2 may be the D gene (6 bases each). The V gene's germline CDR1 is SGHVS and CDR2 FNYEAQ. The CDR3 covers 15 residues. V gave up 6 bases and J gave up 5 bases, with 17 bases separating them. The CDR3 sequence is CASSPTRGGNNEQFF. Written as DNA, the CDR3 is TGTGCCAGCAGTCCGACCCGAGGGGGGAACAATGAGCAGTTCTTC.

The rearrangement joins TRBV11-2 to TRBJ2-7, with TRBD1 matching over 9 bases. Trimming at V came to 4 bases and at J to 0 bases, leaving 1 base not matched to a gene. The CDR3 is 14 amino acids. The germline CDR1 and CDR2 sequences are SGHAT and FQNNGV. CDR3 residues: CASSWGQGSYEQYF. DNA of the CDR3: TGTGCCAGCAGCTGGGGACAGGGCTCCTACGAGCAGTACTTC.

The chain recombines TRBV4-1 with TRBJ1-5; no clear D. Germline V gene data show CDR1 as MGHRA and CDR2 as YSYEKL. Trimming pared 4 bases from V and 6 bases from J, leaving 19 bases between. The CDR3 loop spans 16 amino acids. CDR3 region: CASSPRQSAGVQPQHF. In DNA form, the CDR3 reads TGCGCCAGCAGCCCCCGGCAGTCAGCTGGCGTTCAGCCCCAGCATTTT.

This chain uses TRBV15 with TRBJ1-1, with a possible D match to TRBD1 (6 bases). The CDR3 is 14 amino acids. V shed 9 bases and J shed 1 base, with 15 bases lying between them. Germline loops: CDR1 LNHNV, CDR2 YYDKDF (reference sequence). CDR3 region: CATSSPGQNTEAFF. The CDR3 region has the DNA TGTGCCACATCCAGTCCGGGACAGAACACTGAAGCTTTCTTT.

The gene calls are TRBV7-9 and TRBJ2-1; D gene unclear. The CDR3 totals 16 residues. Looked up from germline, CDR1 is SEHNR and CDR2 is FQNEAQ (reference sequence). Trimming took off 4 bases at V and 2 bases at J, with 15 bases between the two ends. The CDR3 loop is CASSSPKIQPYNEQFF. The CDR3 DNA reads as TGTGCCAGCAGCTCTCCTAAAATCCAGCCCTACAATGAGCAGTTCTTC.

This chain joins TRBV27 and TRBJ2-1, with a possible D match to TRBD1 (5 bases). CDR3 length equals 16 residues. Trimming left V 1 base short and J 5 bases short, with 15 bases between. CDR1 MNHEY and CDR2 SMNVEV come from the germline V gene (reference sequence). The CDR3 here is CASSLYQGNINNEQFF. Here the CDR3 DNA reads TGTGCCAGCAGTTTATATCAGGGCAACATCAACAATGAGCAGTTCTTC.

This clone came up once. Written as DNA, the CDR3 is TGTGCCAGCAGTCCCGCTAGCAATCAGCCCCAGCATTTT. Translated: CASSPASNQPQHF. This chain links TRBV27 with TRBJ1-5; D is unresolved. Germline-derived CDR1 and CDR2 are MNHEY and SMNVEV (reference sequence). Trimming took 5 bases from V and 0 from J, leaving 5 bases between them. The CDR3 is 13 amino acids.

This chain connects TRBV6-5 to TRBJ2-7; 12 bases line up with TRBD1. This CDR3 spans 14 amino acids. Germline CDR1 and CDR2: MNHEY and SVGAGI. J gave up 6 bases and V 6 bases, and 6 bases lay outside the gene matches. The CDR3 nucleotides are TGTGCCAGCAGCCCCGGGACAGGGGGCCGCGAGCAGTACTTC. Protein: CASSPGTGGREQYF.

The CDR3, as DNA: TGTGCCAGCAGTTCATACGGGACAAACAATGAGCAGTTCTTC. It specifies CASSSYGTNNEQFF. The chain recombines TRBV27 with TRBJ2-1; weak D call: TRBD1 (6 bases). This CDR3 is 14 amino acids long. CDR1 and CDR2 from the germline V gene are MNHEY and SMNVEV (reference sequence). Trimming pared 4 bases from V and 5 bases from J, leaving 12 bases between.

The genes are TRBV6-5 and TRBJ2-7; D call uncertain. Trimming removed 0 bases from V and 1 base from J, with 7 bases in between. The CDR3 runs 14 residues. Germline CDR1 reads MNHEY; CDR2 reads SVGAGI. The CDR3 region is CASSYSAASYEQYF. The CDR3 DNA reads TGTGCCAGCAGTTACTCGGCCGCTTCCTACGAGCAGTACTTC.

This clone was recorded only once. The chain is built from TRBV13 and TRBJ2-7; TRBD1 agrees at 8 bases. Germline CDR1 reads PRHDT; CDR2 reads FYEKMQ (reference sequence). The junction had 11 bases not matched to a gene; V was cut back by 1 base and J by 0 bases. The length of the CDR3 is 18 residues. The chain's CDR3 is CASSLAVSDRGISYEQYF. The CDR3 DNA reads as TGTGCCAGCAGCTTAGCAGTCTCCGACAGGGGAATCTCCTACGAGCAGTACTTC.

The chain couples TRBV5-1 to TRBJ2-2, with 10 bases fitting TRBD1. The J segment lost 0 bases and the V segment lost 4 bases, leaving 6 bases of the junction unmatched. Germline V gives CDR1 SGHRS, CDR2 YFSETQ. CDR3 length: 17 residues. This CDR3 is CASSQPGTGANTGELFF. The CDR3 DNA sequence: TGCGCCAGCAGCCAACCCGGGACAGGGGCGAACACCGGGGAGCTGTTTTTT.

The chain couples TRBV6-1 to TRBJ2-3; 9 bases map to TRBD1. V gave up 5 bases and J gave up 3 bases; unmatched junction bases: 6. CDR1 is MNHNS and CDR2 is SASEGT in the germline V gene. The CDR3 totals 15 residues. CDR3 region: CASSFTGGGTDTQYF. As DNA, the CDR3 is TGTGCCAGCAGTTTTACAGGGGGCGGTACAGATACGCAGTATTTT.

V and J are TRBV7-9 and TRBJ1-2, with 8 bases that match TRBD1. The length of the CDR3 is 18 residues. J was trimmed by 2 bases and V by 4 bases; bases with no gene match: 15. The germline V gene encodes CDR1 SEHNR and CDR2 FQNEAQ (reference sequence). The CDR3 region is CASSSVGQGHSANYGYTF. The DNA for the CDR3 is TGTGCCAGCAGCTCGGTCGGACAGGGACATAGCGCGAACTATGGCTACACCTTC. Complete variable domain (other parts from reference TRBV7-9 and TRBJ1-2): DTGVSQNPRHKITKRGQNVTFRCDPISEHNRLYWYRQTLGQGPEFLTYFQNEAQLEKSRLLSDRFSAERPKGSFSTLEIQRTEQGDSAMYLCASSSVGQGHSANYGYTFGSGTRLTVV.

The chain employs TRBV7-6 and TRBJ2-5; TRBD1 matches 8 bases. The CDR3 sequence is 15 residues long. The germline gives CDR1 SGHVS, CDR2 FNYEAQ. J was trimmed by 2 bases and V by 5 bases; bases with no gene match: 7. The CDR3 bases are TGTGCCAGCAGCATTAGGGGACAGGCTCAAGAGACCCAGTACTTC. Its protein is CASSIRGQAQETQYF.